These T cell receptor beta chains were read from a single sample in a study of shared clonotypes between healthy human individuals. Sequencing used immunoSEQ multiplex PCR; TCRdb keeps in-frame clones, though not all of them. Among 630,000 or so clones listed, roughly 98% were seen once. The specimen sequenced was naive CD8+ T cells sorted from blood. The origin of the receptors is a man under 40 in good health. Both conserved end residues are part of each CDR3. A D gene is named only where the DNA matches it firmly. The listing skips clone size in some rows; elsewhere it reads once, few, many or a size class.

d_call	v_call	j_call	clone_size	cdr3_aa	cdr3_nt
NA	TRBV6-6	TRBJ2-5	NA	CASSGRGRGKTQYF	TGTGCCAGCAGTGGGCGCGGCCGGGGAAAGACCCAGTACTTC
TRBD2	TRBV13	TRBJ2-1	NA	CASSDAEAGGPYNEQFF	TGTGCCAGCAGCGATGCCGAGGCGGGAGGTCCCTACAATGAGCAGTTCTTC
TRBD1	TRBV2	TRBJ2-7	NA	CASWTGHEQYF	TGTGCCAGCTGGACAGGTCACGAGCAGTACTTC
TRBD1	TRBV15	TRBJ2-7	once	CATCNTGTGRQYF	TGTGCCACCTGCAATACCGGGACAGGAAGGCAGTACTTC
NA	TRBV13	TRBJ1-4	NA	CASSLEADEKLFF	TGTGCCAGCAGCTTAGAGGCGGATGAAAAACTGTTTTTT
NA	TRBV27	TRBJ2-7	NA	CASSPTSTTYEQYF	TGTGCCAGCAGTCCCACTAGCACTACCTACGAGCAGTACTTC
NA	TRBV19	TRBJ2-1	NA	CASRRGVGSYNEQFF	TGTGCCAGTAGGCGGGGTGTTGGCTCCTACAATGAGCAGTTCTTC
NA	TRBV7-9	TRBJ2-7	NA	CASSLGGIEQYF	TGTGCCAGCAGCTTAGGGGGGATCGAGCAGTACTTC
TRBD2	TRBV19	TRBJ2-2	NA	CASSIWARTSGSLRELFF	TGTGCCAGTAGTATATGGGCCCGGACTAGCGGGAGTTTGAGGGAGCTGTTTTTT
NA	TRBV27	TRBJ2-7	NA	CASSSGLAGTNEQYF	TGTGCCAGCAGTTCGGGCTTGGCGGGAACCAACGAGCAGTACTTC
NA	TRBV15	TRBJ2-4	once	CATSTGVGKNIQYF	TGTGCCACCAGCACTGGGGTAGGCAAAAACATTCAGTACTTC
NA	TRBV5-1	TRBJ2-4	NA	CASSSGGDLAENIQYF	TGCGCCAGCAGCTCCGGTGGTGATCTCGCGGAAAACATTCAGTACTTC
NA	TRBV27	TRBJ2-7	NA	CASSLGGSSYEQYF	TGTGCCAGCAGTTTAGGGGGGAGCTCCTACGAGCAGTACTTC
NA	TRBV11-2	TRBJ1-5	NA	CASSLWGLQPQHF	TGTGCCAGCAGCTTATGGGGGTTACAGCCCCAGCATTTT
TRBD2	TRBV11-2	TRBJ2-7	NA	CASSLEWGGSYEQYF	TGTGCCAGCAGCTTAGAGTGGGGGGGCTCCTACGAGCAGTACTTC
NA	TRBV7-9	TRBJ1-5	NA	CASSPSGGQPQHF	TGTGCCAGCAGCCCCTCGGGAGGGCAGCCCCAGCATTTT
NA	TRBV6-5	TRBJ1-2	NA	CASSPGGGYGYTF	TGTGCCAGCAGTCCCGGCGGTGGCTATGGCTACACCTTC
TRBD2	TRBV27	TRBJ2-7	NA	CASSLTSGRMEQYF	TGTGCCAGCAGTTTAACTAGCGGGAGGATGGAGCAGTACTTC
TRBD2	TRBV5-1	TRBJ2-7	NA	CASSLTSGTYEQYF	TGCGCCAGCAGCTTGACTAGCGGGACCTACGAGCAGTACTTC
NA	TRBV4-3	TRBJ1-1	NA	CASSQDRDERTEAFF	TGCGCCAGCAGCCAAGATCGCGACGAACGGACTGAAGCTTTCTTT
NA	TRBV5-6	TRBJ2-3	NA	CASSLLGRTDTQYF	TGTGCCAGCAGCTTGCTGGGGCGGACAGATACGCAGTATTTT
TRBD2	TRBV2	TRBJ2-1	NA	CASSSPVGGLVVNEQFF	TGTGCCAGCAGTAGCCCGGTAGGGGGACTAGTTGTCAATGAGCAGTTCTTC
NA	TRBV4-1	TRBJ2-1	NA	CASSQDLYNEQFF	TGCGCCAGCAGCCAAGATCTCTACAATGAGCAGTTCTTC
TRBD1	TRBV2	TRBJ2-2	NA	CASRDSPNTGELFF	TGTGCCAGCCGGGACAGCCCGAACACCGGGGAGCTGTTTTTT
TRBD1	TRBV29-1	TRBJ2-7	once	CSVALQGASEQYF	TGCAGCGTTGCTTTACAGGGGGCCAGCGAGCAGTACTTC
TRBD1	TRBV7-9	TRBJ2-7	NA	CASSERDRATYEQYF	TGTGCCAGCAGCGAACGGGACAGGGCAACCTACGAGCAGTACTTC
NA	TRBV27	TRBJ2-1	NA	CASSFYRGNEQFF	TGTGCCAGCAGTTTTTATCGAGGGAATGAGCAGTTCTTC
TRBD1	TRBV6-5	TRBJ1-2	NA	CASSLTGFHGYTF	TGTGCCAGCAGTCTGACAGGGTTTCATGGCTACACCTTC
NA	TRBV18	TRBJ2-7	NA	CASQGGETYEQYF	TGTGCCAGTCAGGGGGGGGAAACCTACGAGCAGTACTTC
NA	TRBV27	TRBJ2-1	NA	CASSLQDIYNEQFF	TGTGCCAGCAGTCTCCAAGACATCTACAATGAGCAGTTCTTC
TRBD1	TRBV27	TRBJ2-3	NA	CASSSHRGPTNRGTQYF	TGTGCCAGCAGTTCCCACAGGGGGCCGACTAATCGGGGTACGCAGTATTTT
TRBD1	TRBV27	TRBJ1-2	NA	CASRERGTGNGYTF	TGTGCCAGCCGAGAGAGGGGGACAGGGAATGGCTACACCTTC
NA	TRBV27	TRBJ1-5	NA	CASSLSRDQPQHF	TGTGCCAGCAGTTTATCGAGGGATCAGCCCCAGCATTTT
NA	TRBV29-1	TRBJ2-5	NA	CSVVGEYQETQYF	TGCAGCGTTGTCGGGGAATACCAAGAGACCCAGTACTTC
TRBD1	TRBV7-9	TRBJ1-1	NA	CASSRDRGGLNTEAFF	TGTGCCAGCAGCCGGGACAGGGGAGGGCTAAACACTGAAGCTTTCTTT
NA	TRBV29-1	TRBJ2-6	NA	CSVYSHSGANVLTF	TGCAGCGTTTATTCCCACTCTGGGGCCAACGTCCTGACTTTC
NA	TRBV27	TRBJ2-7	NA	CATSDGGSPYEQYF	TGTGCCACCTCCGACGGAGGGTCCCCCTACGAGCAGTACTTC